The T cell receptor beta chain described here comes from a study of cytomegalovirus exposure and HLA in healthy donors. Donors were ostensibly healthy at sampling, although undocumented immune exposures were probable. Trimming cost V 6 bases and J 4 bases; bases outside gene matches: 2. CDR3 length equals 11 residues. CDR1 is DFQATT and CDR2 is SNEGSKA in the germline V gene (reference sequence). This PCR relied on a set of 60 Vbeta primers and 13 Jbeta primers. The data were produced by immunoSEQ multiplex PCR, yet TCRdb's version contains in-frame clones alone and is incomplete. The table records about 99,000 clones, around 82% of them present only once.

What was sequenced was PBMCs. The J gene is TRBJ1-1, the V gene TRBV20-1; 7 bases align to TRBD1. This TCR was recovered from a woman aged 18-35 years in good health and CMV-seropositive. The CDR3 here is CSANRGTEAFF. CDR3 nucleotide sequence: TGCAGTGCAAACAGGGGCACTGAAGCTTTCTTT.